By sample fraction, the clone carrying this TCR beta chain is medium-sized (0.01 to 0.1%). The antigen is not known. The sample is drawn from a study of liver allograft versus peripheral blood T cells. Study-wide background: Recipients' peripheral blood supplied the T cell receptor repertoires against which those in transplanted livers were compared. The study, taken as a whole, reports: Liver allografts reportedly held T cell receptor repertoires unlike those in peripheral blood.

TCRdb analysed the reads with MiXCR anew, one entry per CDR3 protein. This table has 2,800 or so distinct CDR3 sequences, 15% to 20% appearing once. Germline values: CDR1 SGHNT, CDR2 YYREEE (reference sequence). V was cut by 0 bases and J by 4 bases, with 10 bases left in between. The CDR3 length is 15 residues. This sequence joins TRBV5-4 and TRBJ2-2; D call uncertain. The source of this sequence is a human patient who had a liver transplant. Some T cells may be the graft donor's. CDR3 residues: CASSLVAGSTGELFF. The CDR3 DNA sequence: TGTGCCAGCAGCTTGGTGGCAGGCAGCACCGGGGAGCTGTTTTTT.